This TCR beta chain came from a study of blood T cell repertoires in COVID-19. Study as a whole: The study drew acute and convalescent COVID-19 samples from the United States, Italy and Spain. In each case, the material was cDNA or gDNA derived from T cells, B-cell-depleted T cells, or PBMCs.

CDR3 length equals 10 residues. V shed 5 bases and J shed 5 bases, with 6 bases lying between them. Per germline, CDR1 DFQATT and CDR2 SNEGSKA (reference sequence). Original analysis: By means of reference gene primer amplification, nucleated cell counts were estimated. Method: immunoSEQ multiplex PCR; TCRdb's copy keeps in-frame clones and lacks some. V, J and clone size are those of that table, while D and trimming were read from the DNA. The sample includes fewer than 110,000 clones, 80% to 95% of them seen just once. The TCR was taken from a middle-aged man with active COVID-19. The sample comprised peripheral blood. This rearrangement joins TRBV20-1 to TRBJ1-1; D is possibly TRBD1 (6 bases). Here the CDR3 DNA reads TGCAGTGCTCAGGGGACTGAAGCTTTCTTT. Its protein product is CSAQGTEAFF.